The 29 T cell receptor beta chains presented below share a single source sample, sequenced in a study of cytomegalovirus exposure and HLA in healthy donors. 13 Jbeta primers and 60 Vbeta primers were used for the PCR. Clones were sequenced by immunoSEQ multiplex PCR, and TCRdb holds only the in-frame ones, with some missing. In the table there are about 200,000 clones, 65% to 85% of which are singletons. Source material: PBMCs. The receptor source for this set is a boy between 2 and 10 years old in good health and CMV-seronegative.

The chain carries TRBV7-8 and TRBJ1-4; 9 bases fit TRBD1. The CDR3 totals 19 residues. V lost 5 bases, J lost 4 bases, and 17 bases stayed unmatched. Germline V gives CDR1 SGHVS, CDR2 FQNEAQ. This chain's CDR3 is CASSLNLPDRGEVNEKLFF. The DNA for the CDR3 is TGTGCCAGCAGCCTCAATCTCCCGGACAGGGGAGAAGTTAATGAAAAACTGTTTTTT.

This sequence joins TRBV7-6 and TRBJ2-5, with 9 bases aligning to TRBD1. The V and J ends lost 2 bases and 5 bases, in that order; junction bases with no gene match: 9. Per the germline V gene, CDR1 is SGHVS and CDR2 is FNYEAQ. CDR3 length equals 16 residues. CDR3 coding DNA: TGTGCCAGCAGCTTACTGACGGGACAGGGAGTTGAGACCCAGTACTTC. Residues: CASSLLTGQGVETQYF.

This clone was detected only a few times. The chain is built from TRBV7-9 and TRBJ2-7; no definite D call. Deletions cut 3 bases from V and 5 bases from J, with 5 bases between. This CDR3 has 11 amino acids. CDR1 SEHNR and CDR2 FQNEAQ come from the germline V gene (reference sequence). As DNA, the CDR3 is TGTGCCAGCAGCTTTTCGGACGAGCAGTACTTC. Protein sequence: CASSFSDEQYF.

This chain connects TRBV5-6 to TRBJ1-1; D might be TRBD1 (6 bases). Per germline, CDR1 SGHDT and CDR2 YYEEEE. The CDR3 consists of 15 residues. V dropped 0 bases and J dropped 0 bases, with 9 bases sitting between them. CDR3 coding DNA: TGTGCCAGCAGCTTGGGGACAGCCATGAACACTGAAGCTTTCTTT. This sequence encodes CASSLGTAMNTEAFF.

This clone was counted only a few times. V is TRBV9 and J is TRBJ2-3, with D unresolved. CDR1 is SGDLS, CDR2 YYNGEE, per germline. V dropped 0 bases and J dropped 7 bases, with 18 bases sitting between them. There are 16 residues in the CDR3. In DNA, the CDR3 is TGTGCCAGCAGCGTAGGGGCATCCACCTATGCAAATACGCAGTATTTT. This gives the protein CASSVGASTYANTQYF.

The chain is built from TRBV7-7 and TRBJ1-2; 7 bases align to TRBD1. CDR1 and CDR2 from the germline V gene are SSHAT and FNYEAQ (reference sequence). The CDR3 covers 15 residues. CDR3 in DNA: TGTGCTGGAAGGGGGCAGGCGATAGCTAACTATGGCTACACCTTC. It codes for CAGRGQAIANYGYTF.

Details on this clone: Other DNA sequences in this sample translate to the same CDR3. V is TRBV5-6 and J is TRBJ2-7; TRBD1 might be the D (5 bases). Trimming removed 2 bases from V and 1 base from J, with 7 bases in between. From germline, CDR1 is SGHDT and CDR2 YYEEEE. This CDR3 has 13 amino acids. CDR3 DNA: TGTGCCAGCAGCTTTGACAGTTCCTACGAGCAGTACTTC. Translating it yields CASSFDSSYEQYF.

The chain recombines TRBV27 with TRBJ1-2; weak D call: TRBD1 (5 bases). In germline, CDR1 is MNHEY, CDR2 SMNVEV (reference sequence). V was shortened by 2 bases and J by 8 bases, with 12 bases between the two germline ends. The CDR3 has 13 residues. CDR3 nucleotide sequence: TGTGCCAGCAGTTTAGACAGCCTGGGGGGCTACACCTTC. Translated: CASSLDSLGGYTF.

This sequence joins TRBV19 and TRBJ1-5; the D is unclear. Trimming pared 6 bases from V and 12 bases from J, leaving 27 bases between. Germline V lookup: CDR1 LNHDA, CDR2 SQIVND (reference sequence). This CDR3 comprises 16 residues. The CDR3 coding sequence is TGTGCCAGTAGGGGTGGTCTGCCTCACTCTAAGCGTCTCCAGCATTTT. Protein: CASRGGLPHSKRLQHF.

V gene TRBV30 combines with J gene TRBJ1-6; D gene unclear. The germline V gene has CDR1 GTSNPN and CDR2 SVGIG (reference sequence). The V end lost 2 bases, the J end lost 9 bases, and 5 bases lay between the germline ends. The CDR3 totals 11 residues. The CDR3 loop reads CAWSTGSPLHF. Here the CDR3 DNA reads TGTGCCTGGAGTACGGGTTCACCCCTCCACTTT.

The rearrangement joins TRBV6-1 to TRBJ2-1; perhaps TRBD1 as D (5 bases). Between the trimmed V and J ends, which lost 4 bases and 2 bases, there was a span of 15 bases. This CDR3 has 16 amino acids. The germline V gene encodes CDR1 MNHNS and CDR2 SASEGT. CDR3 residues: CASSASAGIAYNEQFF. The CDR3 bases are TGTGCCAGCAGTGCGTCCGCAGGGATCGCCTACAATGAGCAGTTCTTC.

V is TRBV11-2 and J is TRBJ1-1, with D possibly matching TRBD1 (5 bases). Trimming cost V 0 bases and J 5 bases, with 10 bases left between them. Per the germline V gene, CDR1 is SGHAT and CDR2 is FQNNGV. The CDR3 has 14 residues. CDR3 loop: CASSLDGGGTEAFF. As DNA, the CDR3 is TGTGCCAGCAGCTTAGATGGGGGGGGTACTGAAGCTTTCTTT.

This chain joins TRBV9 and TRBJ2-3; TRBD2 agrees at 10 bases. V shed 5 bases and J 6 bases; nucleotides not matched to a gene: 12. The CDR3 sequence is 16 residues long. The germline V gene has CDR1 SGDLS and CDR2 YYNGEE. The CDR3 is CASSTTSGGARDTQYF. DNA of the CDR3: TGTGCCAGCAGTACTACGAGCGGGGGGGCAAGGGATACGCAGTATTTT. The full variable domain, in which reference TRBV9 and TRBJ2-3 provide the parts outside the CDR3, is DSGVTQTPKHLITATGQRVTLRCSPRSGDLSVYWYQQSLDQGLQFLIQYYNGEERAKGNILERFSAQQFPDLHSELNLSSLELGDSALYFCASSTTSGGARDTQYFGPGTRLTVL.

V and J are TRBV5-6 and TRBJ2-1; a weak D match, TRBD2 (6 bases). Germline V gene sequence: CDR1 SGHDT, CDR2 YYEEEE. Trimming shortened V by 0 bases and J by 8 bases, and 18 bases separated the two germline ends. The CDR3 loop spans 16 amino acids. The CDR3 nucleotides are TGTGCCAGCAGCTTGGACCTGGGGGGAATTGTAGATGAGCAGTTCTTC. Translating it yields CASSLDLGGIVDEQFF.

The V call is TRBV6-5, the J call TRBJ1-1, with D possibly matching TRBD1 (5 bases). Germline values: CDR1 MNHEY, CDR2 SVGAGI. Trimming took 2 bases from V and 2 from J, leaving 15 bases between them. The CDR3 totals 16 residues. The CDR3 region is CASSYTGTVSNTEAFF. CDR3 DNA: TGTGCCAGCAGTTACACGGGGACTGTATCCAACACTGAAGCTTTCTTT.

V is TRBV9 and J is TRBJ2-7, with TRBD2 identical over 8 bases. This CDR3 is built from 16 residues. After removal of 0 bases from V and 3 bases from J, the junction contained 8 bases not matched to a gene. Germline loops: CDR1 SGDLS, CDR2 YYNGEE. CDR3 protein: CASSVGLSGANYEQYF. CDR3 bases: TGTGCCAGCAGCGTAGGCCTTAGCGGGGCGAACTACGAGCAGTACTTC.

The count of this clone is one. The chain carries TRBV6-5 and TRBJ2-3; D possibly corresponds to TRBD2 (6 bases). The CDR3 totals 15 residues. Germline CDR1 and CDR2: MNHEY and SVGAGI. V lost 6 bases and J 0 bases, leaving 13 bases between the germline ends. The chain's CDR3 is CASREGLSSTDTQYF. CDR3 DNA sequence: TGTGCCAGCAGGGAGGGATTGAGTAGCACAGATACGCAGTATTTT.

This clone was observed a handful of times. The J gene is TRBJ2-2, the V gene TRBV11-2; D not resolved. Looked up from germline, CDR1 is SGHAT and CDR2 is FQNNGV. V dropped 1 base and J dropped 6 bases, with 15 bases sitting between them. The CDR3 is 16 amino acids. The CDR3 reads CASSLVVASPSGELFF. In DNA form, the CDR3 reads TGTGCCAGCAGCTTAGTAGTCGCTTCCCCATCCGGGGAGCTGTTTTTT.

The rearrangement links TRBV2 to TRBJ2-5; perhaps TRBD1 as D (6 bases). Germline V gene sequence: CDR1 SNHLY, CDR2 FYNNEI. This CDR3 has 13 residues. This CDR3 reads CALGAAYQETQYF. As DNA, the CDR3 is TGTGCGCTGGGGGCGGCCTACCAAGAGACCCAGTACTTC.

The rearrangement joins TRBV18 to TRBJ2-7; the D is unclear. Germline CDR1 KGHSH, CDR2 LQKENI. This CDR3 spans 14 amino acids. V was cut by 2 bases and J by 6 bases, with 14 bases left in between. The CDR3 nucleotides read TGTGCCAGCTCACCATCAACCAGTACGGGCGAGCAGTACTTC. It specifies CASSPSTSTGEQYF.

V usage is TRBV7-2 and J usage is TRBJ2-1; 8 bases match TRBD2. Trimming took 1 base from V and 4 from J; bases not matched to a gene: 6. The length of the CDR3 is 16 residues. Germline V gene lookup returns CDR1 SGHTA and CDR2 FQGNSA. The CDR3 sequence is CASSLEWAGGYNEQFF. The CDR3 DNA reads as TGTGCCAGCAGCTTAGAATGGGCGGGGGGATACAATGAGCAGTTCTTC.

The chain recombines TRBV19 with TRBJ1-4, with 7 positions matching TRBD1. The germline gives CDR1 LNHDA, CDR2 SQIVND (reference sequence). CDR3 length: 15 amino acids. V dropped 7 bases and J dropped 3; count of bases not matched to a gene: 8. CDR3 nucleotide sequence: TGTGCCAGTAACTACCGGGACAGTCCTAATGAAAAACTGTTTTTT. Translation gives CASNYRDSPNEKLFF.

This chain uses TRBV5-6 with TRBJ2-1, with 9 positions matching TRBD2. With V trimmed by 1 base and J by 5 bases, 10 bases remained unmatched. Germline V gives CDR1 SGHDT, CDR2 YYEEEE. The CDR3 totals 17 residues. The CDR3 nucleotides are TGTGCCAGCAGCTTGAGGCTAGCGGGGACTTACGACAATGAGCAGTTCTTC. It specifies CASSLRLAGTYDNEQFF.

The genes are TRBV6-6 and TRBJ1-2; a weak D match, TRBD1 (5 bases). The CDR3 covers 16 residues. CDR1 is MNHNY and CDR2 is SVGAGI in the germline V gene (reference sequence). V shed 2 bases and J shed 0 bases, with 13 bases lying between them. Here the CDR3 DNA reads TGTGCCAGCAGTTACGAGTCAGGGAAAGCTAACTATGGCTACACCTTC. It yields the protein CASSYESGKANYGYTF.

This clone has only one observation. The chain combines TRBV5-6 with TRBJ2-3, with D perhaps matching TRBD1 (6 bases). V dropped 4 bases and J dropped 5 bases, with 11 bases sitting between them. There are 13 residues in the CDR3. Per germline, CDR1 SGHDT and CDR2 YYEEEE. Written as DNA, the CDR3 is TGTGCCAGCAGCACACACAGGGAAGATACGCAGTATTTT. Residues: CASSTHREDTQYF. The whole variable domain, remainder taken from reference TRBV5-6 and TRBJ2-3, is DAGVTQSPTHLIKTRGQQVTLRCSPKSGHDTVSWYQQALGQGPQFIFQYYEEEERQRGNFPDRFSGHQFPNYSSELNVNALLLGDSALYLCASSTHREDTQYFGPGTRLTVL.

The V gene is TRBV19, the J gene TRBJ2-7; 8 bases line up with TRBD2. J gave up 4 bases and V 0 bases, and 2 bases lay outside the gene matches. The CDR3 covers 14 residues. Germline V gene lookup returns CDR1 LNHDA and CDR2 SQIVND (reference sequence). The CDR3 sequence: CASSIDQRGYEQYF. The CDR3, as DNA: TGTGCCAGTAGTATAGACCAGCGGGGGTACGAGCAGTACTTC.

The chain employs TRBV4-3 and TRBJ2-3; no clear D gene. CDR1 and CDR2 (germline): LGHNA, YSLEER. V dropped 0 bases and J dropped 2 bases, with 12 bases sitting between them. The CDR3 loop spans 16 amino acids. CDR3 bases: TGCGCCAGCAGCCAAGATTTTTACTCTTCCACAGATACGCAGTATTTT. Amino acids: CASSQDFYSSTDTQYF.

V gene TRBV7-2 combines with J gene TRBJ1-4; 9 bases agree with TRBD1. CDR1 is SGHTA, CDR2 FQGNSA, per germline. Trimming removed 4 bases from V and 8 bases from J; junction bases left unmatched: 5. This CDR3 comprises 14 residues. This chain's CDR3 is CASSWTGAGEKLFF. CDR3 bases: TGTGCCAGCAGCTGGACAGGGGCAGGAGAAAAACTGTTTTTT. The full variable domain, completed using reference TRBV7-2 and TRBJ1-4, is GAGVSQSPSNKVTEKGKDVELRCDPISGHTALYWYRQSLGQGLEFLIYFQGNSAPDKSGLPSDRFSAERTGGSVSTLTIQRTQQEDSAVYLCASSWTGAGEKLFFGSGTQLSVL.

The chain links TRBV27 to TRBJ2-5, with TRBD2 identical over 7 bases. The length of the CDR3 is 15 residues. With 0 bases clipped from V and 4 bases from J, the junction kept 5 bases outside the gene matches. CDR1 and CDR2 (germline): MNHEY, SMNVEV (reference sequence). The CDR3: CASSLSGGFAETQYF. The CDR3, as DNA: TGTGCCAGCAGTTTATCCGGGGGGTTTGCAGAGACCCAGTACTTC.